This T cell receptor (beta chain) is drawn from a study of blood T cell repertoires in COVID-19. Study summary: Both acute and convalescent COVID-19 samples were obtained from the United States, Italy and Spain. Sources were T cells, B-cell-depleted T cells, or PBMCs; the material itself was cDNA or gDNA.

The CDR3 runs 15 residues. Germline lookup yields CDR1 SGDLS and CDR2 YYNGEE. Trimming took off 3 bases at V and 5 bases at J, with 17 bases between the two ends. In the original workflow: Amplification with reference gene primers provided the estimates of nucleated cell counts. The data were produced by immunoSEQ multiplex PCR, yet TCRdb's version contains in-frame clones alone and is incomplete. Clone size and the V and J calls come from that table; the DNA yielded D and trimming. The top ten clones hold approximately 0.63% of a sample with 150,000 or so clones, approximately 85% of them seen once.

This clonotype was sampled from a man aged 55 to 70 with COVID-19, enrolled during active disease. V gene TRBV9 combines with J gene TRBJ2-5; D perhaps matches TRBD2 (7 bases). The specimen was peripheral blood. CDR3 sequence: CASSEPGGGWETQYF. The DNA for the CDR3 is TGTGCCAGCAGCGAGCCGGGGGGCGGTTGGGAGACCCAGTACTTC.